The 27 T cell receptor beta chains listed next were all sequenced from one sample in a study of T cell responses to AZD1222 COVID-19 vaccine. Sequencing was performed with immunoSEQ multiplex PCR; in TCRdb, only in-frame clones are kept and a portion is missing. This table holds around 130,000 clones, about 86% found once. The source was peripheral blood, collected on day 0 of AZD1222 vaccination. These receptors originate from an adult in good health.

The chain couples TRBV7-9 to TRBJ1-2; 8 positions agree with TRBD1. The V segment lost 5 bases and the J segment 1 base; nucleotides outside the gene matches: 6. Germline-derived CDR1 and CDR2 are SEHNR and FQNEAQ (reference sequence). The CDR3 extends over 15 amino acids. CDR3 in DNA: TGTGCCAGCAGCGCACCGGGACAGGATAACTATGGCTACACCTTC. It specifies CASSAPGQDNYGYTF.

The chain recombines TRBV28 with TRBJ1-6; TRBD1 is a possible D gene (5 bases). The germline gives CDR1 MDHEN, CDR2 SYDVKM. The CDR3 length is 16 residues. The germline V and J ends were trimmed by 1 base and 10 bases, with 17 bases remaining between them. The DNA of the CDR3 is TGTGCCAGCAGTTTATTGCAGGGTAGGGATTACTCACCCCTCCACTTT. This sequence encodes CASSLLQGRDYSPLHF.

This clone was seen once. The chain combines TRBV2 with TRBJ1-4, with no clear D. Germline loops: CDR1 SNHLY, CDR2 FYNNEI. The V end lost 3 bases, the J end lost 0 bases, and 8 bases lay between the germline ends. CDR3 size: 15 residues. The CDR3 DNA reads TGTGCCAGCAGTGATCAGAGAACAACTAATGAAAAACTGTTTTTT. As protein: CASSDQRTTNEKLFF.

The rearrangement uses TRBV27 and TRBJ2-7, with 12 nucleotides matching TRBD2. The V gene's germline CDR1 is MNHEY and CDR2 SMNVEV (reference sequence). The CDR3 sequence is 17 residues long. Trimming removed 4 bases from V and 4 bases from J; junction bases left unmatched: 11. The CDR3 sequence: CASSSSTSGRIEYEQYF. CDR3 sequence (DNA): TGTGCCAGCAGTTCTTCAACTAGCGGGAGGATAGAATACGAGCAGTACTTC.

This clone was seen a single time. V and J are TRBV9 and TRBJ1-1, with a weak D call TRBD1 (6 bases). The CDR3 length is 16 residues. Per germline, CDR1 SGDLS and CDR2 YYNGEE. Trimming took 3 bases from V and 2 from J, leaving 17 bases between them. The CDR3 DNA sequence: TGTGCCAGCAGCGCCTGGACAGACCTTGCTAACACTGAAGCTTTCTTT. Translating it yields CASSAWTDLANTEAFF.

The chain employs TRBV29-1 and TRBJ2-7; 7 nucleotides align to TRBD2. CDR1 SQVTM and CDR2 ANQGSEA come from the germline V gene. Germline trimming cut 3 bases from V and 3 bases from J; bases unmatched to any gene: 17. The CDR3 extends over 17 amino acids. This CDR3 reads CSVDVGGLNSGFYEQYF. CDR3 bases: TGCAGCGTTGACGTCGGGGGACTAAATTCAGGGTTCTACGAGCAGTACTTC.

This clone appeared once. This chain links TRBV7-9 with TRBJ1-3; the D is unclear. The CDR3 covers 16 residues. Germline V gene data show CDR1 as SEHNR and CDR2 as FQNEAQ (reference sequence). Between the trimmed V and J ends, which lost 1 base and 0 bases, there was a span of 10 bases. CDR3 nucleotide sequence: TGTGCCAGCAGCTTAGATTGGATCAGCTCTGGAAACACCATATATTTT. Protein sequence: CASSLDWISSGNTIYF.

CDR3 protein: CASSVDYRSVVQFF. The CDR3 DNA sequence: TGTGCCAGCAGCGTAGACTACAGGTCCGTCGTGCAGTTCTTC. This sequence joins TRBV9 and TRBJ2-1; possibly TRBD1 for D (5 bases). CDR1 and CDR2 (germline): SGDLS, YYNGEE. Trimming shortened V by 0 bases and J by 12 bases, and 16 bases separated the two germline ends. This CDR3 has 14 amino acids.

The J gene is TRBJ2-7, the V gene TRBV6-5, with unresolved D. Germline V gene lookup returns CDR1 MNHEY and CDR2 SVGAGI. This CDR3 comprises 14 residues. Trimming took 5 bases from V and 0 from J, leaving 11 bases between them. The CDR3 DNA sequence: TGTGCCAGCAGTCCGCGACGGGCCTCCTACGAGCAGTACTTC. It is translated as CASSPRRASYEQYF.

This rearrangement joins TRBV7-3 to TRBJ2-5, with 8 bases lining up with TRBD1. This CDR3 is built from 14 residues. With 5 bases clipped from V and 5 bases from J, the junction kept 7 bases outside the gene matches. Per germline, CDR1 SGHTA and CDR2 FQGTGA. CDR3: CASSATGEAETQYF. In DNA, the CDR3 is TGTGCCAGCAGCGCGACAGGGGAGGCGGAGACCCAGTACTTC.

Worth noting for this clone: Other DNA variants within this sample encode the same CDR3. CDR3 nucleotide sequence: TGCGCCAGCAGCTTAGACAGGGGGCTTGGAAACACCATATATTTT. This sequence encodes CASSLDRGLGNTIYF. The chain has TRBV5-1 and TRBJ1-3, with TRBD1 identical over 10 bases. V lost 2 bases, J lost 3 bases, and 2 bases stayed unmatched. This CDR3 has 15 residues. Germline V gene data show CDR1 as SGHRS and CDR2 as YFSETQ.

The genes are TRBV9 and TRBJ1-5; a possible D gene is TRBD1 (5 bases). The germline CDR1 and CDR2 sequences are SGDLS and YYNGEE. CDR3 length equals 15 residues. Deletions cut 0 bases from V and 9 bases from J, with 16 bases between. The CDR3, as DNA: TGTGCCAGCAGCGTAGACGGGGCCGGTGGACGGCCCCAGCATTTT. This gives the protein CASSVDGAGGRPQHF. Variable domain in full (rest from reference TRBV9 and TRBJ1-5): DSGVTQTPKHLITATGQRVTLRCSPRSGDLSVYWYQQSLDQGLQFLIQYYNGEERAKGNILERFSAQQFPDLHSELNLSSLELGDSALYFCASSVDGAGGRPQHFGDGTRLSIL.

The CDR3, as DNA: TGTGCCTGGACCCGAAGAATGAACACTGAAGCTTTCTTT. This gives the protein CAWTRRMNTEAFF. The rearrangement links TRBV30 to TRBJ1-1, with D hard to call. Germline assignment: CDR1 GTSNPN and CDR2 SVGIG (reference sequence). The CDR3 length is 13 residues. V was trimmed by 4 bases and J by 0 bases, leaving 9 bases between them. The complete variable domain, with remaining parts taken from reference TRBV30 and TRBJ1-1, reads SQTIHQWPATLVQPVGSPLSLECTVEGTSNPNLYWYRQAAGRGLQLLFYSVGIGQISSEVPQNLSASRPQDRQFILSSKKLLLSDSGFYLCAWTRRMNTEAFFGQGTRLTVV.

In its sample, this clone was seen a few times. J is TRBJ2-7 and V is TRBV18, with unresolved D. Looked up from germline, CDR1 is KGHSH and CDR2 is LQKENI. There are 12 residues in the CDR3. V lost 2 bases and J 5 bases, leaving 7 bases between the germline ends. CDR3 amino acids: CASSPRSNEQYF. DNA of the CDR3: TGTGCCAGCTCACCAAGGTCTAACGAGCAGTACTTC.

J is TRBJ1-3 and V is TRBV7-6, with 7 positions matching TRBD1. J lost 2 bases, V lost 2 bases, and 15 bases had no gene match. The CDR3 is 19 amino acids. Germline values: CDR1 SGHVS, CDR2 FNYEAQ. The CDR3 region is CASSLYGGGGGGAGNTIYF. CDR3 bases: TGTGCCAGCAGCTTATATGGGGGAGGGGGCGGAGGTGCTGGAAACACCATATATTTT.

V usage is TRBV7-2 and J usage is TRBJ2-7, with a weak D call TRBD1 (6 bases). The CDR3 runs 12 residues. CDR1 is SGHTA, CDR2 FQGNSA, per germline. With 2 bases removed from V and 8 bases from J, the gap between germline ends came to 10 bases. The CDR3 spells CASSLHRAKQYF. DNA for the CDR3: TGTGCCAGCAGCTTACACAGGGCAAAGCAGTACTTC.

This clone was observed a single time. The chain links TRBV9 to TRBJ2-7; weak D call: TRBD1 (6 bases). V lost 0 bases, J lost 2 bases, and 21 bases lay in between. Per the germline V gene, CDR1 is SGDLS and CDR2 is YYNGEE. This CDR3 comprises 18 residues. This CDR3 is CASSVGPPGQKNPYEQYF. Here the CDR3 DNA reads TGTGCCAGCAGCGTAGGGCCTCCGGGACAAAAAAACCCCTACGAGCAGTACTTC. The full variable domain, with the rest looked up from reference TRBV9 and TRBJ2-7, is DSGVTQTPKHLITATGQRVTLRCSPRSGDLSVYWYQQSLDQGLQFLIQYYNGEERAKGNILERFSAQQFPDLHSELNLSSLELGDSALYFCASSVGPPGQKNPYEQYFGPGTRLTVT.

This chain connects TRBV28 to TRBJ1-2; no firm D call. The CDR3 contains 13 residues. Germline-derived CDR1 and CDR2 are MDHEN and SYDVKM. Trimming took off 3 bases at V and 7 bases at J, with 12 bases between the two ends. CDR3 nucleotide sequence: TGTGCCAGCAGTTTGAGGGATTCGGCTGGCTACACCTTC. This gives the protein CASSLRDSAGYTF.

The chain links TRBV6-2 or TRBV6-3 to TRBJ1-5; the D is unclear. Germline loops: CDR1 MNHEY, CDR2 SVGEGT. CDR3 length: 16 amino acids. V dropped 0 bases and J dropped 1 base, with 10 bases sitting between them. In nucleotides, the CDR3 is TGTGCCAGCAGTTACTCTCAGAGTGTCAGCAATCAGCCCCAGCATTTT. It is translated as CASSYSQSVSNQPQHF.

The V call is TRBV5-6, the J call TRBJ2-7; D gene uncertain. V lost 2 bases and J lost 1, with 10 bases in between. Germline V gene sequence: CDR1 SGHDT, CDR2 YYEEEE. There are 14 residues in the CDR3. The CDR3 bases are TGTGCCAGCAGCTTCTCTCGCGTTTCCTACGAGCAGTACTTC. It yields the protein CASSFSRVSYEQYF. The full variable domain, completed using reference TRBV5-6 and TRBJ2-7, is DAGVTQSPTHLIKTRGQQVTLRCSPKSGHDTVSWYQQALGQGPQFIFQYYEEEERQRGNFPDRFSGHQFPNYSSELNVNALLLGDSALYLCASSFSRVSYEQYFGPGTRLTVT.

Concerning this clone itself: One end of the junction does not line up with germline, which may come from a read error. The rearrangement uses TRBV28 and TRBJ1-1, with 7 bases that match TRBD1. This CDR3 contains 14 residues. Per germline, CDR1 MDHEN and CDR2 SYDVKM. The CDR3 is CASSFRGANTKAFF. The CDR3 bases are TGTGCCAGCAGTTTCAGGGGGGCGAACACTAAAGCTTTCTTT.

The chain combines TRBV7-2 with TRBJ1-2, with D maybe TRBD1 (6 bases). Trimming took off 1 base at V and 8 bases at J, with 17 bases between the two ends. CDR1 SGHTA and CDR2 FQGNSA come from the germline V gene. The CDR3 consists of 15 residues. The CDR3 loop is CASSLEFRDRRGYTF. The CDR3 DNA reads TGTGCCAGCAGCTTAGAGTTCCGAGACAGGAGGGGCTACACCTTC.

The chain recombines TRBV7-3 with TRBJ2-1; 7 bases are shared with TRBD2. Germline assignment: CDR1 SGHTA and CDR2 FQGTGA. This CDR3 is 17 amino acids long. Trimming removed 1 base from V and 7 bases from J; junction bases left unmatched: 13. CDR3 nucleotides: TGTGCCAGCAGCTTAAACCCAGCGGGGCCGCGGATGAATGAGCAGTTCTTC. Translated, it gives CASSLNPAGPRMNEQFF. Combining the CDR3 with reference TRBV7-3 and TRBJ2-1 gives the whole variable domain GAGVSQTPSNKVTEKGKYVELRCDPISGHTALYWYRQSLGQGPEFLIYFQGTGAADDSGLPNDRFFAVRPEGSVSTLKIQRTERGDSAVYLCASSLNPAGPRMNEQFFGPGTRLTVL.

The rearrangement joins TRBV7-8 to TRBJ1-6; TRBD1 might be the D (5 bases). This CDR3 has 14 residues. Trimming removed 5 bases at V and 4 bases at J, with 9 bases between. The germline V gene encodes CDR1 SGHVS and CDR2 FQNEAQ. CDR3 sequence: CASSHDSYNSPLHF. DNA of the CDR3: TGTGCCAGCAGCCACGACAGTTATAATTCACCCCTCCACTTT.

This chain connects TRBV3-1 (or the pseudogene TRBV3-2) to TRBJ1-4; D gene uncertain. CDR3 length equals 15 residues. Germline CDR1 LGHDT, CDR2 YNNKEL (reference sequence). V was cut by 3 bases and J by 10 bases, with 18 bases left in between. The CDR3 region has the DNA TGTGCCAGCAGCCATAATAAAGCCCGTGAGGGAAAACTGTTTTTT. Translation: CASSHNKAREGKLFF.

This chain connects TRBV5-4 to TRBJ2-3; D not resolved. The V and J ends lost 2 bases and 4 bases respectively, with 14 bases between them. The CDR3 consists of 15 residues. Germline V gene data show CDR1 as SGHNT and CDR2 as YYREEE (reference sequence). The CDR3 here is CASSLGGSRPDTQYF. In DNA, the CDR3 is TGTGCCAGCAGCTTAGGCGGTAGCCGCCCAGATACGCAGTATTTT.

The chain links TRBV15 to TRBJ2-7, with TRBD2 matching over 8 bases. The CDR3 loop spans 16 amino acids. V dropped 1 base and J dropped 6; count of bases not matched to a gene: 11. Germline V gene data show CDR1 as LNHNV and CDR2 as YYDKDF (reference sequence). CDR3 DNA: TGTGCCACCAGCAGAGGGGGTCTGGGACTAGAAGGCGAGCAGTACTTC. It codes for CATSRGGLGLEGEQYF.